These 18 T cell receptor beta chains share one sample of origin, sequenced in a study of CD8 T cells in ankylosing spondylitis. Study-level points and caveats: Blood from ankylosing spondylitis patients appeared to carry a characteristic roughly 8-variant TCR beta motif.

No antigens are known for them. TCRdb ran MiXCR on the 5' RACE reads and lists one entry per CDR3 protein. The sample yields 700,000 or so distinct CDR3 sequences, 15% to 20% seen once. Specimen: blood, either unsorted or a sorted T cell fraction (not recorded which). The origin of the receptors is a male donor with ankylosing spondylitis.

The V and J genes are TRBV12-3 or TRBV12-4 and TRBJ2-3; unclear D gene. The CDR3 contains 15 residues. Between the trimmed V and J ends, which lost 6 bases and 0 bases, there was a span of 13 bases. DNA of the CDR3: TGTGCCAGCAGCCCACAGCGAACGAGCACAGATACGCAGTATTTT. Translated, it gives CASSPQRTSTDTQYF.

This clonotype showed up just a few times. V usage is TRBV20-1 and J usage is TRBJ2-7, with unresolved D. Deletions cut 6 bases from V and 0 bases from J, with 12 bases between. This CDR3 comprises 13 residues. Germline CDR1 DFQATT, CDR2 SNEGSKA (reference sequence). The CDR3 reads CSALERSSYEQYF. CDR3 DNA: TGCAGTGCACTCGAGAGGAGCTCCTACGAGCAGTACTTC.

The chain recombines TRBV7-9 with TRBJ2-1; D is unresolved. CDR3 length equals 14 residues. V was pared by 2 bases and J by 2 bases, with 7 bases between. Germline V lookup: CDR1 SEHNR, CDR2 FQNEAQ (reference sequence). CDR3 residues: CASSLNPPYNEQFF. The CDR3 nucleotides are TGTGCCAGCAGCTTAAATCCCCCCTACAATGAGCAGTTCTTC.

The chain uses TRBV7-2 and TRBJ1-5, with 8 bases lining up with TRBD1. The V and J ends lost 4 bases and 2 bases, in that order; junction bases with no gene match: 4. The germline V gene encodes CDR1 SGHTA and CDR2 FQGNSA. CDR3 length: 15 residues. CDR3 sequence (DNA): TGTGCCAGCAGCTCAGGGGGCGCACGCAATCAGCCCCAGCATTTT. As protein: CASSSGGARNQPQHF. The whole variable domain, remainder taken from reference TRBV7-2 and TRBJ1-5, is GAGVSQSPSNKVTEKGKDVELRCDPISGHTALYWYRQSLGQGLEFLIYFQGNSAPDKSGLPSDRFSAERTGGSVSTLTIQRTQQEDSAVYLCASSSGGARNQPQHFGDGTRLSIL.

This rearrangement joins TRBV12-3 or TRBV12-4 to TRBJ1-2, with 8 bases fitting TRBD1. CDR3 size: 15 residues. The V gene end was trimmed by 2 bases and the J gene end by 7 bases; junction bases not matched to a gene: 9. CDR3 sequence reads: CASSLTQGDLAGYTF. The CDR3 DNA reads TGTGCCAGCAGTTTAACACAGGGGGATCTGGCTGGCTACACCTTC.

The J gene is TRBJ2-1, the V gene TRBV20-1; D is unresolved. Trimming left V 8 bases short and J 3 bases short, with 17 bases between. The CDR3 has 14 amino acids. Germline V lookup: CDR1 DFQATT, CDR2 SNEGSKA (reference sequence). CDR3 nucleotide sequence: TGCAGTATTATCGGTCCCCCCTACTACAATGAGCAGTTCTTC. As protein: CSIIGPPYYNEQFF.

This clonotype was observed a few times. This chain links TRBV4-1 with TRBJ2-3; D gene unclear. The V and J ends lost 2 bases and 5 bases respectively, with 20 bases between them. The CDR3 contains 17 residues. Germline CDR1 is MGHRA and CDR2 is YSYEKL. The CDR3 DNA reads as TGCGCCAGCAGCCAACCCCATCTTACGGCTTCCAAAGATACGCAGTATTTT. Its protein is CASSQPHLTASKDTQYF.

This clonotype was detected a few times. The chain joins TRBV5-1 to TRBJ2-5; the match to TRBD2 covers 12 bases. This CDR3 is 15 amino acids long. V was clipped by 2 bases and J by 3 bases; unmatched bases: 2. CDR1 SGHRS and CDR2 YFSETQ come from the germline V gene. In nucleotides, the CDR3 is TGCGCCAGCAGCTTCCGACTAGCGGGAGAAGAGACCCAGTACTTC. This sequence encodes CASSFRLAGEETQYF.

Many counts were recorded for this clonotype. The CDR3 is CASSFGQGRAEQYF. CDR3 sequence (DNA): TGTGCCAGCAGCTTTGGTCAGGGGAGGGCCGAGCAGTACTTC. This chain uses TRBV7-9 with TRBJ2-7; possible D gene TRBD2, 7 bases. Germline V gene data show CDR1 as SEHNR and CDR2 as FQNEAQ (reference sequence). This CDR3 region has 14 residues. Between the trimmed V and J ends, which lost 3 bases and 6 bases, there was a span of 15 bases. The whole variable domain, remainder taken from reference TRBV7-9 and TRBJ2-7, is DTGVSQNPRHKITKRGQNVTFRCDPISEHNRLYWYRQTLGQGPEFLTYFQNEAQLEKSRLLSDRFSAERPKGSFSTLEIQRTEQGDSAMYLCASSFGQGRAEQYFGPGTRLTVT.

The V gene is TRBV7-9, the J gene TRBJ2-2; 8 bases match TRBD1. The CDR3 contains 15 residues. The J segment lost 5 bases and the V segment lost 5 bases, leaving 7 bases of the junction unmatched. Germline CDR1 is SEHNR and CDR2 is FQNEAQ (reference sequence). The CDR3 DNA reads TGTGCCAGCAGCAGCAGGACAGGGCCAACCGGGGAGCTGTTTTTT. It translates to CASSSRTGPTGELFF.

This clonotype appeared a few times. V gene TRBV4-1 combines with J gene TRBJ2-7; 9 nucleotides match TRBD1. Germline assignment: CDR1 MGHRA and CDR2 YSYEKL. Trimming cost V 3 bases and J 3 bases; bases outside gene matches: 9. The CDR3 contains 16 residues. CDR3 in DNA: TGCGCCAGCAGCCAGAACCGGGACAGGGTGATCTACGAGCAGTACTTC. Its translation: CASSQNRDRVIYEQYF.

A few counts support this clonotype. The rearrangement uses TRBV10-3 and TRBJ2-7; 11 nucleotides align to TRBD2. Germline V gene data show CDR1 as ENHRY and CDR2 as SYGVKD. This CDR3 contains 15 residues. The trim removed 6 bases at V and 7 bases at J, leaving 11 bases unmatched. The CDR3 loop reads CAISISGGALDEQYF. The DNA of the CDR3 is TGTGCCATCAGCATTAGCGGGGGGGCCCTAGATGAGCAGTACTTC.

This clonotype has only a few counts. This sequence joins TRBV7-9 and TRBJ2-7, with 9 bases lining up with TRBD1. CDR1 and CDR2 (germline): SEHNR, FQNEAQ (reference sequence). This CDR3 contains 14 residues. The ends lost 1 base at V and 5 bases at J; junction bases unmatched: 3. The DNA for the CDR3 is TGTGCCAGCAGCTTAGGGGGACAGGGCCACGAGCAGTACTTC. This codes for CASSLGGQGHEQYF.

The genes are TRBV25-1 and TRBJ1-1; D is unclear. The V gene lost 3 bases and the J gene lost 11 bases, with 10 bases spanning the gap. Per the germline V gene, CDR1 is MGHDK and CDR2 is SYGVNS. This CDR3 spans 11 amino acids. The CDR3 here is CASSELGFAFF. The CDR3 DNA reads as TGTGCCAGCAGTGAGTTAGGGTTCGCTTTCTTT.

A few counts support this clonotype. The rearrangement uses TRBV5-1 and TRBJ1-3; 7 bases map to TRBD1. V lost 4 bases, J lost 4 bases, and 8 bases stayed unmatched. CDR3 size: 15 residues. Germline-derived CDR1 and CDR2 are SGHRS and YFSETQ. For the CDR3, the DNA is TGCGCCAGCAGCCAAGGACAGGCTCAAGGAAACACCATATATTTT. This translates into CASSQGQAQGNTIYF.

The table lists this clonotype with many counts. This chain uses TRBV12-3 or TRBV12-4 with TRBJ2-2; D is ambiguous. The CDR3 runs to 15 residues. Deletions cut 1 base from V and 0 bases from J, with 6 bases between. In DNA form, the CDR3 reads TGTGCCAGCAGTTTAGGCCCATCGAACACCGGGGAGCTGTTTTTT. Translation: CASSLGPSNTGELFF.

This chain connects TRBV28 to TRBJ2-3, with 11 positions matching TRBD2. The CDR3 covers 14 residues. J was trimmed by 4 bases and V by 8 bases; bases with no gene match: 5. Germline V gives CDR1 MDHEN, CDR2 SYDVKM. For the CDR3, the DNA is TGTGCCAGCCGACTAGCGGGATCCCCAGATACGCAGTATTTT. Residues: CASRLAGSPDTQYF.

The rearrangement joins TRBV20-1 to TRBJ1-1; a weak D match, TRBD1 (6 bases). Trimming took off 5 bases at V and 7 bases at J, with 14 bases between the two ends. CDR3 length equals 12 residues. Germline values: CDR1 DFQATT, CDR2 SNEGSKA (reference sequence). This chain's CDR3 is CSALGGLDEAFF. CDR3 bases: TGCAGTGCTCTAGGGGGGCTGGATGAAGCTTTCTTT.